Following are 18 T cell receptor beta chains from one sample sequenced in a study of radiotherapy plus CTLA-4 blockade in lung cancer. Sequencing was performed with immunoSEQ multiplex PCR; in TCRdb, only in-frame clones are kept and a portion is missing. The sample records 30,000 to 35,000 clones, approximately 70% being singletons. The material was peripheral blood, obtained from a patient treated with radiotherapy plus ipilimumab. Source of these receptors: a human donor with non-small cell lung cancer who had stable disease on radiotherapy plus ipilimumab.

In this sample, this clone turned up once. The rearrangement links TRBV4-1 to TRBJ1-5; tentative D call: TRBD1 (5 bases). Trimming stripped 0 bases from V and 7 bases from J, with 13 bases between. The CDR3 is 15 amino acids. Germline CDR1 is MGHRA and CDR2 is YSYEKL. Here the CDR3 reads CASSQDGAGRQPQHF. The DNA of the CDR3 is TGCGCCAGCAGCCAAGATGGGGCGGGAAGGCAGCCCCAGCATTTT.

The rearrangement uses TRBV13 and TRBJ2-3; D unclear. The germline V gene has CDR1 PRHDT and CDR2 FYEKMQ (reference sequence). V was pared by 2 bases and J by 2 bases, with 11 bases between. The CDR3 sequence is 15 residues long. CDR3 DNA sequence: TGTGCCAGCAGCTTATCATCCGGAGTCACAGATACGCAGTATTTT. It yields the protein CASSLSSGVTDTQYF.

The chain recombines TRBV28 with TRBJ1-2, with TRBD1 matching over 7 bases. Germline V lookup: CDR1 MDHEN, CDR2 SYDVKM. Trimming cost V 7 bases and J 8 bases; bases outside gene matches: 16. The CDR3 length is 15 residues. Here the CDR3 reads CASTSSGTESSGYTF. The CDR3 nucleotides are TGTGCCAGCACCTCCTCCGGGACAGAGTCGTCCGGCTACACCTTC.

For this clone: Relative to the germline gene, one junction end is altered; a read error may explain this. The rearrangement links TRBV5-1 to TRBJ1-1; D is unclear. CDR1 is SGHRS and CDR2 is YFSETQ in the germline V gene. The CDR3 contains 15 residues. The CDR3 sequence: CASSLYSGTHTEAFF. In DNA form, the CDR3 reads TGTGCCAGCAGCTTATACTCAGGCACACACACTGAAGCTTTCTTT.

The V call is TRBV19, the J call TRBJ1-1; D gene uncertain. The CDR3 totals 14 residues. V lost 6 bases and J 0 bases, leaving 11 bases between the germline ends. The germline V gene encodes CDR1 LNHDA and CDR2 SQIVND (reference sequence). CDR3 nucleotide sequence: TGTGCCAGTAGGAATAGGGAAGTGAACACTGAAGCTTTCTTT. Protein product: CASRNREVNTEAFF.

This clone was counted a single time. This chain uses TRBV10-3 with TRBJ2-6; D is unclear. This CDR3 comprises 19 residues. CDR1 and CDR2 (germline): ENHRY, SYGVKD. The V and J ends lost 0 bases and 0 bases respectively, with 15 bases between them. The CDR3 DNA follows: TGTGCCATCAGTGAGTCAGTCGTGGGATCAATCTCTGGGGCCAACGTCCTGACTTTC. Amino acid sequence: CAISESVVGSISGANVLTF.

The table lists this clone with a few counts. Other DNA sequences in the same sample also yield this CDR3. The CDR3 nucleotides are TGTGCCAGCAGCTCCGGGACAGGGCAGTATGGCTACACCTTC. It is translated as CASSSGTGQYGYTF. The V gene is TRBV7-2, the J gene TRBJ1-2, with 9 bases that match TRBD1. The CDR3 covers 14 residues. Germline V gene lookup returns CDR1 SGHTA and CDR2 FQGNSA. The junction had 5 bases not matched to a gene; V was cut back by 4 bases and J by 5 bases.

This clone was detected only once. This rearrangement joins TRBV6-6 to TRBJ2-7, with TRBD1 matching over 8 bases. The CDR3 is 13 residues long. V lost 4 bases, J lost 6 bases, and 5 bases stayed unmatched. Germline values: CDR1 MNHNY, CDR2 SVGAGI (reference sequence). In nucleotides, the CDR3 is TGTGCCAGCAGTTTTACAGGGGGTAGCGAGCAGTACTTC. This encodes CASSFTGGSEQYF.

The V and J genes are TRBV12-2 and TRBJ1-3; the table's D call TRBD1 went unverified against the DNA. TRBV12-2 has pseudogene status. The CDR3 is 16 residues long. The CDR3 is CASRLVPQGVFGTIYF. CDR3 nucleotide sequence: TGTGCAAGTCGCTTAGTACCACAGGGAGTCTTCGGCACCATATATTTT.

This clone was recorded a few times. V usage is TRBV6-1 and J usage is TRBJ2-6; no definite D call. The CDR3 has 13 residues. The V gene lost 7 bases and the J gene lost 2 bases, with 6 bases spanning the gap. The germline CDR1 and CDR2 sequences are MNHNS and SASEGT. DNA of the CDR3: TGTGCCAGCATCAGAACTGGGGCCAACGTCCTGACTTTC. This translates into CASIRTGANVLTF.

The genes are TRBV7-2 and TRBJ2-7; 7 positions agree with TRBD2. The V segment lost 0 bases and the J segment 4 bases; nucleotides outside the gene matches: 0. CDR1 and CDR2 (germline): SGHTA, FQGNSA. This CDR3 region has 13 residues. The CDR3 loop is CASSLAGGYEQYF. CDR3 sequence (DNA): TGTGCCAGCAGCTTAGCGGGAGGGTACGAGCAGTACTTC.

This clone was seen just once. V is TRBV5-8 and J is TRBJ2-7, with D perhaps matching TRBD2 (7 bases). V shed 5 bases and J shed 6 bases, with 24 bases lying between them. The CDR3 has 16 residues. Germline assignment: CDR1 SGHTS and CDR2 YDEGEE. This chain's CDR3 is CASRGGQTLLSGEQYF. CDR3 DNA sequence: TGTGCCAGCAGGGGGGGGCAGACTCTTTTGTCCGGCGAGCAGTACTTC.

This clone was seen just once. The gene calls are TRBV19 and TRBJ2-6; 10 bases line up with TRBD1. V lost 1 base, J lost 1 base, and 4 bases stayed unmatched. The CDR3 totals 18 residues. Per the germline V gene, CDR1 is LNHDA and CDR2 is SQIVND (reference sequence). DNA for the CDR3: TGTGCCAGTAGTATAGCCGGGACAGGGGAATCTGGGGCCAACGTCCTGACTTTC. Amino acids: CASSIAGTGESGANVLTF.

This clone came up once. The chain has TRBV5-1 and TRBJ2-1; D is unclear. Deletions cut 7 bases from V and 0 bases from J, with 17 bases between. This CDR3 region has 16 residues. Per the germline V gene, CDR1 is SGHRS and CDR2 is YFSETQ. CDR3 coding DNA: TGCGCCAGCGGATTTCGTAAACGGAGCTCCTACAATGAGCAGTTCTTC. This codes for CASGFRKRSSYNEQFF.

V is TRBV5-4 and J is TRBJ2-1; TRBD2 aligns across 10 bases. The trim removed 4 bases at V and 5 bases at J, leaving 12 bases unmatched. Germline values: CDR1 SGHNT, CDR2 YYREEE (reference sequence). The CDR3 length is 17 residues. The CDR3 sequence is CASSPKIGTSVHNEQFF. CDR3 sequence (DNA): TGTGCCAGCAGCCCCAAGATAGGGACTAGCGTCCACAATGAGCAGTTCTTC.

The rearrangement uses TRBV28 and TRBJ1-5; D remains unclear. The germline gives CDR1 MDHEN, CDR2 SYDVKM. V was pared by 3 bases and J by 0 bases, with 15 bases between. The CDR3 length is 17 residues. The CDR3 spells CASSLGKNVYSNQPQHF. CDR3 sequence (DNA): TGTGCCAGCAGTTTGGGCAAAAATGTTTATAGCAATCAGCCCCAGCATTTT. The whole variable domain, filled in from reference TRBV28 and TRBJ1-5, reads DVKVTQSSRYLVKRTGEKVFLECVQDMDHENMFWYRQDPGLGLRLIYFSYDVKMKEKGDIPEGYSVSREKKERFSLILESASTNQTSMYLCASSLGKNVYSNQPQHFGDGTRLSIL.

This chain uses TRBV7-9 with TRBJ1-1; 10 nucleotides agree with TRBD1. Germline lookup yields CDR1 SEHNR and CDR2 FQNEAQ (reference sequence). The CDR3 spans 15 residues. The V segment lost 5 bases and the J segment 2 bases; nucleotides outside the gene matches: 5. Here the CDR3 DNA reads TGTGCCAGCAGCCTCGACAGGGGGCATAACACTGAAGCTTTCTTT. This codes for CASSLDRGHNTEAFF.

This clone was seen a handful of times. The chain has TRBV2 and TRBJ1-4; 7 bases are a match to TRBD1. V dropped 6 bases and J dropped 8; count of bases not matched to a gene: 0. The CDR3 extends over 11 amino acids. CDR1 is SNHLY and CDR2 is FYNNEI in the germline V gene. CDR3 residues: CASRTGEKLFF. In DNA, the CDR3 is TGTGCCAGCAGGACAGGGGAAAAACTGTTTTTT.